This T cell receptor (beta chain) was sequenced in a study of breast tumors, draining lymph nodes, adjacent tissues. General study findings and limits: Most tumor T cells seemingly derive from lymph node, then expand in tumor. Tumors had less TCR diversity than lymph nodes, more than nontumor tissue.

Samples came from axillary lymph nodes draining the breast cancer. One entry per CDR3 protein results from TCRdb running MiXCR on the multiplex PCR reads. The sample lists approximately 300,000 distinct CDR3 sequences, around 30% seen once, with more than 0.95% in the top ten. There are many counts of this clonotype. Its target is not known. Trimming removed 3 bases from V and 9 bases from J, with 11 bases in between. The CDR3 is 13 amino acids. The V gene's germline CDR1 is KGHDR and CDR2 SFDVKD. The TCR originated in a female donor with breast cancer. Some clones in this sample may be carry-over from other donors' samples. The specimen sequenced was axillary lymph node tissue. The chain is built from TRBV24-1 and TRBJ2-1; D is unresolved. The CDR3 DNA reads TGTGCCACCAGTGATCCGGACCGCGGTGAGCAGTTCTTC. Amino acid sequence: CATSDPDRGEQFF.